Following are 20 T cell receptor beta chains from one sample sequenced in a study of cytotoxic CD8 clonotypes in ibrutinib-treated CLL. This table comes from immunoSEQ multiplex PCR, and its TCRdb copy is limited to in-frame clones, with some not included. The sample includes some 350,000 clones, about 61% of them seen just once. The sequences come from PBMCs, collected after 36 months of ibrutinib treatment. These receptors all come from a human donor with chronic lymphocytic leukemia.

In DNA form, the CDR3 reads TGTGCCAGCTCACCGGGCAGGGCTGGGGATACGCAGTATTTT. As protein: CASSPGRAGDTQYF. This chain links TRBV18 with TRBJ2-3, with D possibly TRBD1 on 5 matching bases. The CDR3 contains 14 residues. Germline loops: CDR1 KGHSH, CDR2 LQKENI. With 3 bases removed from V and 6 bases from J, the gap between germline ends came to 13 bases.

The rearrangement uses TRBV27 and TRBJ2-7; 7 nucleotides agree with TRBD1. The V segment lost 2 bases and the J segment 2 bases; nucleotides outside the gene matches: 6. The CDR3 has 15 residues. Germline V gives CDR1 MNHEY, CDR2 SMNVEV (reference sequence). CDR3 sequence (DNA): TGTGCCAGCAGTTTAATCGGGACAGCCACCTACGAGCAGTACTTC. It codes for CASSLIGTATYEQYF.

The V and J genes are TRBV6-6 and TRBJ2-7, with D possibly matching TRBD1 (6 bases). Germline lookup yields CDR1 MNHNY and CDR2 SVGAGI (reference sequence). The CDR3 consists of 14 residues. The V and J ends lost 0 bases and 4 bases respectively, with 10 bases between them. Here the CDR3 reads CASSYSGGVYEQYF. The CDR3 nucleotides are TGTGCCAGCAGTTACTCAGGGGGAGTATACGAGCAGTACTTC.

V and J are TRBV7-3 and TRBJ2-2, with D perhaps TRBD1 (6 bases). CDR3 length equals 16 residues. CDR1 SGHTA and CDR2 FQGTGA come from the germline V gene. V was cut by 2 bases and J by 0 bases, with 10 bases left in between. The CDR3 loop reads CASSLSTGSNTGELFF. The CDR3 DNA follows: TGTGCCAGCAGCTTATCGACAGGTTCGAACACCGGGGAGCTGTTTTTT. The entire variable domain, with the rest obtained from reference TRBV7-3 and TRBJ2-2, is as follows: GAGVSQTPSNKVTEKGKYVELRCDPISGHTALYWYRQSLGQGPEFLIYFQGTGAADDSGLPNDRFFAVRPEGSVSTLKIQRTERGDSAVYLCASSLSTGSNTGELFFGEGSRLTVL.

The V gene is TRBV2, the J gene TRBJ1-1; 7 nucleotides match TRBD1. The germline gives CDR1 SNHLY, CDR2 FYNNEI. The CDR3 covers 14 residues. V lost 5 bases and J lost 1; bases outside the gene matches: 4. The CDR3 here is CASSPPGGNTEAFF. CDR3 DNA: TGTGCCAGCAGTCCCCCAGGGGGGAACACTGAAGCTTTCTTT.

The CDR3 loop is CASSWRDNQETQYF. For the CDR3, the DNA is TGTGCCAGCAGTTGGCGGGACAACCAAGAGACCCAGTACTTC. J is TRBJ2-5 and V is TRBV27; the D call may be TRBD1 or TRBD2 (6 bases each). The V and J ends lost 4 bases and 0 bases respectively, with 9 bases between them. Germline CDR1 reads MNHEY; CDR2 reads SMNVEV (reference sequence). The CDR3 has 14 amino acids.

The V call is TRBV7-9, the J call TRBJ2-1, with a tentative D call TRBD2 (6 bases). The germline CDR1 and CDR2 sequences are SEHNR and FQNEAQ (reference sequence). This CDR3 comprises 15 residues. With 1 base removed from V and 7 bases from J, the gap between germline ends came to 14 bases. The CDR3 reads CASSLDSVRGNEQFF. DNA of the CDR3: TGTGCCAGCAGCTTAGATAGCGTACGGGGGAATGAGCAGTTCTTC.

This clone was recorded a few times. DNA of the CDR3: TGTGCCAGCAGGGTGACTAGCGGGGCCTACTACGAGCAGTACTTC. This encodes CASRVTSGAYYEQYF. This chain connects TRBV2 to TRBJ2-7, with TRBD2 matching over 11 bases. The V segment lost 6 bases and the J segment 3 bases; nucleotides outside the gene matches: 7. Germline V gene lookup returns CDR1 SNHLY and CDR2 FYNNEI. CDR3 length: 15 residues.

The CDR3 is CASSYKTSGRATDTQYF. As DNA, the CDR3 is TGTGCCAGCAGCTATAAGACTAGCGGGAGGGCCACAGATACGCAGTATTTT. This rearrangement joins TRBV11-2 to TRBJ2-3, with 14 bases aligning to TRBD2. Per germline, CDR1 SGHAT and CDR2 FQNNGV. The length of the CDR3 is 17 residues. After removal of 4 bases from V and 2 bases from J, the junction contained 5 bases not matched to a gene.

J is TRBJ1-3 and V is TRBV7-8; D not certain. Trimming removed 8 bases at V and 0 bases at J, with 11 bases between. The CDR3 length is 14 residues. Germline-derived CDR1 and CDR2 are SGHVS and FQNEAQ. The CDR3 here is CASFQGSSGNTIYF. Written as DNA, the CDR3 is TGTGCCAGCTTTCAAGGGAGCTCTGGAAACACCATATATTTT.

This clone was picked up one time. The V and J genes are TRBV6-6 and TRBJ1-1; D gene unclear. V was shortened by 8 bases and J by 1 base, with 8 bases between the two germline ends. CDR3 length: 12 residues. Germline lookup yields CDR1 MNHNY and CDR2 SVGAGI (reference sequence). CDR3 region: CASSVPNTEAFF. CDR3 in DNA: TGTGCCAGCTCAGTACCGAACACTGAAGCTTTCTTT.

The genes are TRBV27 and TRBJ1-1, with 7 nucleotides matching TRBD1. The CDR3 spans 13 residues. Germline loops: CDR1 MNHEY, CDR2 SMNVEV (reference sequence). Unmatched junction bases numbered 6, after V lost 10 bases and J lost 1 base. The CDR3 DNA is TGTGCCACCCGGGACAGAGAGAACACTGAAGCTTTCTTT. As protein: CATRDRENTEAFF.

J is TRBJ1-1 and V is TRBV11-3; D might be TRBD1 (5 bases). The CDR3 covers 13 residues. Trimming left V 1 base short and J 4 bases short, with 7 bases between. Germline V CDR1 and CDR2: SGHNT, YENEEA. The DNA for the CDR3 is TGTGCCAGCAGCTTAGGGGGCATCACTGAAGCTTTCTTT. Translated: CASSLGGITEAFF.

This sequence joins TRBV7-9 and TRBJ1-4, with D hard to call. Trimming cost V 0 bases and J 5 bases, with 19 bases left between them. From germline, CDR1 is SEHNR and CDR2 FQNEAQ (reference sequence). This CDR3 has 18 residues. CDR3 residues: CASSLASLGGSRNEKLFF. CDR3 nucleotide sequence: TGTGCCAGCAGCTTAGCTTCGTTGGGCGGATCTCGAAATGAAAAACTGTTTTTT.

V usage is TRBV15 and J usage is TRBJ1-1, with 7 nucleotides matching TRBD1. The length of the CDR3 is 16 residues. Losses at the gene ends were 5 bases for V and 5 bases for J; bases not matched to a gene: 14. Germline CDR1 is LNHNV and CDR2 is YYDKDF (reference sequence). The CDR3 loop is CATSGLDRAGGTEAFF. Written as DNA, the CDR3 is TGTGCCACCAGCGGACTCGACAGGGCCGGGGGGACTGAAGCTTTCTTT.

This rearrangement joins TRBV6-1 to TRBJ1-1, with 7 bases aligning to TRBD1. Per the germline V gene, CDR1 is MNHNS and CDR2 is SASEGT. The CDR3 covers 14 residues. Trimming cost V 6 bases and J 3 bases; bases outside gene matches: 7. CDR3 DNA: TGTGCCAGCAGACAGGGGCCTTGGGACACTGAAGCTTTCTTT. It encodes CASRQGPWDTEAFF.

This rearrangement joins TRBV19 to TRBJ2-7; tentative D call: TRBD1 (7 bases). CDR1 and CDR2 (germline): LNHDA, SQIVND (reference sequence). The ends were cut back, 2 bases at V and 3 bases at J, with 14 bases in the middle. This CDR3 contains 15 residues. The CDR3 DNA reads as TGTGCCAGTAGTATAAACCAGGGGGGTTACTACGAGCAGTACTTC. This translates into CASSINQGGYYEQYF. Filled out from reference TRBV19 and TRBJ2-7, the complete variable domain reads DGGITQSPKYLFRKEGQNVTLSCEQNLNHDAMYWYRQDPGQGLRLIYYSQIVNDFQKGDIAEGYSVSREKKESFPLTVTSAQKNPTAFYLCASSINQGGYYEQYFGPGTRLTVT.

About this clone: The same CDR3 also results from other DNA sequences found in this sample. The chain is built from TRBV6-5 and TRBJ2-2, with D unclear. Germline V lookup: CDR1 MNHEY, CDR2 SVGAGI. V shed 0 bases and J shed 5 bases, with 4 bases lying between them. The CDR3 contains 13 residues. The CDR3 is CASSYSRTGELFF. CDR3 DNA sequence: TGTGCCAGCAGTTACTCACGGACCGGGGAGCTGTTTTTT.

CDR3 nucleotide sequence: TGTGCCAGCAGCGTAGGGGTTAGTCCCCTGTACGAGCAGTACTTC. It specifies CASSVGVSPLYEQYF. The rearrangement links TRBV9 to TRBJ2-7, with unresolved D. Trimming left V 0 bases short and J 4 bases short, with 14 bases between. The CDR3 is 15 residues long. Germline V gene lookup returns CDR1 SGDLS and CDR2 YYNGEE.

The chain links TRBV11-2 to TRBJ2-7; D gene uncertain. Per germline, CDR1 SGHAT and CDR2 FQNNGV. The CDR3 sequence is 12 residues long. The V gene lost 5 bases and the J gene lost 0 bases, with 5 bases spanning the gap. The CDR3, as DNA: TGTGCCAGCAGCGGGGACTCCTACGAGCAGTACTTC. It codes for CASSGDSYEQYF. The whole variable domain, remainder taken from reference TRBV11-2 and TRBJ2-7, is EAGVAQSPRYKIIEKRQSVAFWCNPISGHATLYWYQQILGQGPKLLIQFQNNGVVDDSQLPKDRFSAERLKGVDSTLKIQPAKLEDSAVYLCASSGDSYEQYFGPGTRLTVT.